Below are 17 T cell receptor beta chains sequenced from a single sample in a study of radiation and T cells in renal cell carcinoma. Time point noted: blood 4 weeks post-SBRT, at nephrectomy. Treatment reported: 15 Gy SBRT to primary tumor, nephrectomy 4 weeks later. The table came from immunoSEQ multiplex PCR; TCRdb's copy has only in-frame clones and leaves some out. The table shows more than 120,000 clones, with about 88% occurring only once. This specimen consisted of blood, obtained from a patient whose treatment included radiotherapy and nephrectomy. The receptors were gathered from a woman in her 50s with renal cell carcinoma.

The chain is built from TRBV5-4 and TRBJ2-7; D gene ambiguous. Germline V CDR1 and CDR2: SGHNT, YYREEE (reference sequence). The CDR3 consists of 13 residues. Trimming shortened V by 3 bases and J by 2 bases, and 9 bases separated the two germline ends. The DNA for the CDR3 is TGTGCCAGCAGCTCAGACCCGACCTACGAGCAGTACTTC. Amino acids: CASSSDPTYEQYF.

In its sample, this clone was seen once. The chain links TRBV7-9 to TRBJ1-5, with D unclear. The CDR3 contains 12 residues. With 4 bases removed from V and 10 bases from J, the gap between germline ends came to 11 bases. CDR1 is SEHNR and CDR2 is FQNEAQ in the germline V gene (reference sequence). The DNA of the CDR3 is TGTGCCAGCAGCTCCAGTAGTGATCCCCAGCATTTT. Its translation is CASSSSSDPQHF.

This rearrangement joins TRBV5-1 to TRBJ2-3; no reliable D call. This CDR3 has 14 amino acids. Trimming stripped 4 bases from V and 7 bases from J, with 16 bases between. CDR1 SGHRS and CDR2 YFSETQ come from the germline V gene. CDR3 coding DNA: TGCGCCAGCAGCCTCGACCTAGGGCAAAATACGCAGTATTTT. This encodes CASSLDLGQNTQYF.

Only a few counts were recorded for this clone. CDR3 sequence: CARPRDRGSADTQYF. The CDR3, as DNA: TGTGCCCGCCCCCGGGACAGGGGGTCGGCAGATACGCAGTATTTT. V and J are TRBV6-4 and TRBJ2-3; TRBD1 matches at 11 bases. The ends lost 11 bases at V and 4 bases at J; junction bases unmatched: 11. Germline values: CDR1 MRHNA, CDR2 SNTAGT. CDR3 length: 15 amino acids.

The table lists this clone with a count of one. V usage is TRBV10-3 and J usage is TRBJ2-7; D is undetermined. This CDR3 has 12 amino acids. With 8 bases removed from V and 2 bases from J, the gap between germline ends came to 10 bases. In germline, CDR1 is ENHRY, CDR2 SYGVKD. CDR3 nucleotide sequence: TGTGCCATCGAAACAGAAACCTACGAGCAGTACTTC. Its translation is CAIETETYEQYF.

The V and J genes are TRBV7-9 and TRBJ2-7, with unresolved D. Germline loops: CDR1 SEHNR, CDR2 FQNEAQ (reference sequence). Trimming removed 1 base from V and 3 bases from J, with 1 base in between. The CDR3 covers 11 residues. This chain's CDR3 is CASSLDYEQYF. The CDR3 DNA reads as TGTGCCAGCAGCTTAGACTACGAGCAGTACTTC.

This clone was recorded only once. The J gene is TRBJ2-3, the V gene TRBV7-3, with a weak D call TRBD2 (5 bases). This CDR3 contains 14 residues. CDR1 is SGHTA, CDR2 FQGTGA, per germline. Trimming took 4 bases from V and 6 from J, leaving 14 bases between them. The CDR3 DNA is TGTGCCAGCAGCTCTCTTCGTGGGAGTGATACGCAGTATTTT. Translation gives CASSSLRGSDTQYF. The variable domain in full, with the rest retrieved from reference TRBV7-3 and TRBJ2-3, is GAGVSQTPSNKVTEKGKYVELRCDPISGHTALYWYRQSLGQGPEFLIYFQGTGAADDSGLPNDRFFAVRPEGSVSTLKIQRTERGDSAVYLCASSSLRGSDTQYFGPGTRLTVL.

V and J are TRBV11-2 and TRBJ2-7, with D unclear. CDR3 length: 14 residues. V dropped 2 bases and J dropped 1 base, with 9 bases sitting between them. Germline V CDR1 and CDR2: SGHAT, FQNNGV. CDR3 DNA sequence: TGTGCCAGCAGCTTAAGCAGGCCATCCTACGAGCAGTACTTC. Protein sequence: CASSLSRPSYEQYF.

The chain joins TRBV28 to TRBJ1-2, with D perhaps TRBD1 (6 bases). This CDR3 spans 12 amino acids. In germline, CDR1 is MDHEN, CDR2 SYDVKM. V dropped 7 bases and J dropped 7 bases, with 13 bases sitting between them. The CDR3 region is CASTNRVSGYTF. CDR3 nucleotides: TGTGCCAGCACTAACAGGGTTTCTGGCTACACCTTC.

This clone was seen a single time. The genes are TRBV5-1 and TRBJ2-2, with TRBD1 matching 7 bases. CDR3 length: 15 residues. In germline, CDR1 is SGHRS, CDR2 YFSETQ. Trimming removed 2 bases from V and 4 bases from J; junction bases left unmatched: 5. This CDR3 reads CASSFNRGGTGELFF. The CDR3 nucleotides are TGCGCCAGCAGCTTTAACAGGGGTGGCACCGGGGAGCTGTTTTTT. Looking up the rest from reference TRBV5-1 and TRBJ2-2 gives the full variable domain: KAGVTQTPRYLIKTRGQQVTLSCSPISGHRSVSWYQQTPGQGLQFLFEYFSETQRNKGNFPGRFSGRQFSNSRSEMNVSTLELGDSALYLCASSFNRGGTGELFFGEGSRLTVL.

The chain uses TRBV10-3 and TRBJ2-5, with 10 bases that match TRBD2. J was trimmed by 3 bases and V by 6 bases; bases with no gene match: 4. Germline loops: CDR1 ENHRY, CDR2 SYGVKD. CDR3 length: 14 amino acids. The chain's CDR3 is CAISGTSEKETQYF. DNA of the CDR3: TGTGCCATCAGCGGGACTAGCGAGAAAGAGACCCAGTACTTC.

Regarding this clone: The same CDR3 arises from other DNA sequences in this sample as well. V usage is TRBV4-3 and J usage is TRBJ1-1; D not resolved. Between the trimmed V and J ends, which lost 0 bases and 1 base, there was a span of 6 bases. Germline-derived CDR1 and CDR2 are LGHNA and YSLEER. The CDR3 has 14 amino acids. The chain's CDR3 is CASSQDARNTEAFF. For the CDR3, the DNA is TGCGCCAGCAGCCAAGATGCTCGGAACACTGAAGCTTTCTTT.

This chain's CDR3 is CASSLWTGITYEQYF. The CDR3, as DNA: TGCGCCAGCAGCCTATGGACAGGGATAACCTACGAGCAGTACTTC. The chain is built from TRBV5-1 and TRBJ2-7; 8 bases agree with TRBD1. Per germline, CDR1 SGHRS and CDR2 YFSETQ. The CDR3 totals 15 residues. V lost 4 bases to trimming and J lost 2 bases; unmatched junction nucleotides: 8.

The chain links TRBV9 to TRBJ1-4, with D unresolved. The V gene lost 4 bases and the J gene lost 0 bases, with 16 bases spanning the gap. The CDR3 covers 17 residues. Germline assignment: CDR1 SGDLS and CDR2 YYNGEE. The chain's CDR3 is CASSLTPAGSTNEKLFF. CDR3 DNA: TGTGCCAGCAGCCTGACACCTGCGGGGTCAACTAATGAAAAACTGTTTTTT.

The chain is built from TRBV5-1 and TRBJ1-1, with unresolved D. Germline loops: CDR1 SGHRS, CDR2 YFSETQ. The CDR3 runs to 15 residues. The V end was cut by 7 bases, the J end by 3 bases, with 19 bases between. The CDR3 loop reads CASRREDFWDTEAFF. The CDR3 DNA is TGCGCCAGCCGGAGGGAGGATTTTTGGGACACTGAAGCTTTCTTT.

V is TRBV7-2 and J is TRBJ1-5; 9 bases are shared with TRBD1. V lost 5 bases, J lost 6 bases, and 8 bases stayed unmatched. The CDR3 contains 15 residues. The germline gives CDR1 SGHTA, CDR2 FQGNSA. The CDR3: CASSRDRARGQPQHF. CDR3 bases: TGTGCCAGCAGCCGGGACAGGGCCCGGGGTCAGCCCCAGCATTTT.

This clone was seen only a few times. The chain is built from TRBV15 and TRBJ2-2; D gene unclear. Trimming shortened V by 1 base and J by 5 bases, and 5 bases separated the two germline ends. CDR3 length: 13 residues. Germline V gene lookup returns CDR1 LNHNV and CDR2 YYDKDF (reference sequence). CDR3 region: CATSRVGTGELFF. For the CDR3, the DNA is TGTGCCACCAGCAGAGTTGGAACCGGGGAGCTGTTTTTT. The entire variable domain, with the rest obtained from reference TRBV15 and TRBJ2-2, is as follows: DAMVIQNPRYQVTQFGKPVTLSCSQTLNHNVMYWYQQKSSQAPKLLFHYYDKDFNNEADTPDNFQSRRPNTSFCFLDIRSPGLGDTAMYLCATSRVGTGELFFGEGSRLTVL.